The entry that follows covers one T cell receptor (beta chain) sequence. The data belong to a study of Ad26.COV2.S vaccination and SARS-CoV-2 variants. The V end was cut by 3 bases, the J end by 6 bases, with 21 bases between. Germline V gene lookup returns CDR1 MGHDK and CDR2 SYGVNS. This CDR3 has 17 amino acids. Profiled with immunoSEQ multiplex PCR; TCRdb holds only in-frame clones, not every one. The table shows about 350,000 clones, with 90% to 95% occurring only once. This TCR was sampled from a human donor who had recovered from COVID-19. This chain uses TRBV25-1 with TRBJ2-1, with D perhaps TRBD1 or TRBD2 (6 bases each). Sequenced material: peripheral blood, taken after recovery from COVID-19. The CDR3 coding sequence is TGTGCCAGCAGTGAGGATGGGGGGTCTCGGGGGCTCAATGAGCAGTTCTTC. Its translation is CASSEDGGSRGLNEQFF.